The clone carrying this T cell receptor beta chain was counted a few times. The antigen is not known. Trimming removed 6 bases at V and 4 bases at J, with 9 bases between. The CDR3 totals 13 residues. The sample is drawn from a study of T cells in Graves' hyperthyroidism and ophthalmopathy. Study-level findings and limits: Blood shared most expanded thyroid clonotypes above 0.001.

Amplified regions were TCR beta CDR3 sequences from RNA transcripts. The HTBI primer set was used in a first-round RT-PCR of the TCR CDR3. TCRdb reprocessed the multiplex PCR reads via MiXCR and lists one record per CDR3 protein. This sample yields 550,000 to 700,000 distinct CDR3 sequences, of which around 42% are seen a single time; over 15% belongs to the top ten. The sequence was collected from an adult woman with Graves' disease, either hyperthyroidism or ophthalmopathy (not recorded which). V is TRBV12-3 or TRBV12-4 and J is TRBJ2-2; D unresolved. The sample taken for sequencing was peripheral blood or thyroid tissue (not recorded which). CDR3: CASRSMGTGELFF. The CDR3 bases are TGTGCCAGCAGATCTATGGGCACCGGGGAGCTGTTTTTT.